Sequencing of this T cell receptor (beta chain) was carried out in a study of cytomegalovirus exposure and HLA in healthy donors. Broader study findings: Three CMV-associated chains proved CMV antigen-specific in vitro. A prior analysis recorded that most TCR beta V segments were productive about 87% or about 30% of the time.

This PCR relied on a set of 60 Vbeta primers and 13 Jbeta primers. Profiled with immunoSEQ multiplex PCR; TCRdb holds only in-frame clones, not every one. The sample carries roughly 180,000 clones, 78% recorded once. With respect to this clone: Its cognate antigen is unknown.

The ends were cut back, 2 bases at V and 2 bases at J, with 10 bases in the middle. This CDR3 comprises 15 residues. The germline V gene encodes CDR1 MNHEY and CDR2 SMNVEV (reference sequence). The receptor comes from a female donor in good health and CMV-seronegative. Sequencing was carried out using PBMCs. J is TRBJ2-1 and V is TRBV27, with D tentatively TRBD2 (5 bases). The chain's CDR3 is CASSLEGTPYNEQFF. CDR3 DNA sequence: TGTGCCAGCAGTTTAGAGGGAACGCCCTACAATGAGCAGTTCTTC.